Listed here are 24 T cell receptor beta chains from one sample, sequenced in a study of blood T cell repertoires in COVID-19. The repertoire was sequenced with immunoSEQ multiplex PCR; TCRdb's copy has only in-frame clones and lacks some. The sample comprises a few hundred thousand clones, roughly 91% of which are singletons, and more than 1.5% rests with the top ten. Sequencing used PBMCs or T cells enriched from blood (not recorded which). The origin of the receptors is a woman aged 60 to 75 who had recovered from COVID-19.

The chain is built from TRBV5-5 and TRBJ1-4; D ambiguous. Trimming cost V 1 base and J 5 bases, with 12 bases left between them. The CDR3 totals 15 residues. Germline V gene data show CDR1 as SGHKS and CDR2 as YYEKEE (reference sequence). The CDR3: CASSLMGTTNEKLFF. CDR3 nucleotides: TGTGCCAGCAGCTTGATGGGCACGACGAATGAAAAACTGTTTTTT.

This chain links TRBV5-1 with TRBJ1-2; D is possibly TRBD1 (6 bases). Trimming removed 2 bases at V and 1 base at J, with 9 bases between. The CDR3 totals 14 residues. Germline assignment: CDR1 SGHRS and CDR2 YFSETQ. CDR3 in amino acids: CASSFTQGNYGYTF. The CDR3 bases are TGCGCCAGCAGCTTTACACAGGGTAACTATGGCTACACCTTC.

A note on this clone: A read error may account for a junction end that differs from germline. The chain uses TRBV28 and TRBJ1-2, with TRBD1 identical over 7 bases. The germline V gene encodes CDR1 MDHEN and CDR2 SYDVKM. The CDR3 runs 12 residues. The CDR3 reads CASSQPWTRDRF. As DNA, the CDR3 is TGTGCCAGCAGCCAGCCTTGGACGAGGGACAGATTC.

The V gene is TRBV27, the J gene TRBJ1-1, with TRBD1 matching over 10 bases. Germline V lookup: CDR1 MNHEY, CDR2 SMNVEV (reference sequence). The CDR3 totals 16 residues. The junction had 14 bases not matched to a gene; V was cut back by 9 bases and J by 4 bases. CDR3 sequence: CASFRDRGFGSTEAFF. The CDR3 nucleotides read TGTGCCAGTTTTCGGGACAGGGGCTTCGGGAGCACTGAAGCTTTCTTT.

V usage is TRBV29-1 and J usage is TRBJ1-1; 10 nucleotides align to TRBD1. CDR3 length equals 13 residues. The ends lost 4 bases at V and 2 bases at J; junction bases unmatched: 1. Germline V gene sequence: CDR1 SQVTM, CDR2 ANQGSEA. This CDR3 reads CSVGDRGNTEAFF. CDR3 in DNA: TGCAGCGTTGGGGACAGGGGTAACACTGAAGCTTTCTTT.

The gene calls are TRBV19 and TRBJ1-5; perhaps TRBD1 as D (5 bases). Germline CDR1 reads LNHDA; CDR2 reads SQIVND (reference sequence). Trimming cost V 4 bases and J 9 bases, with 16 bases left between them. The CDR3 extends over 14 amino acids. CDR3 amino acids: CASSTGQEARPQHF. DNA for the CDR3: TGTGCCAGTAGTACTGGACAAGAGGCCCGGCCCCAGCATTTT.

The V gene is TRBV27, the J gene TRBJ2-1, with no clear D. V lost 3 bases and J 0 bases, leaving 9 bases between the germline ends. This CDR3 has 15 amino acids. From germline, CDR1 is MNHEY and CDR2 SMNVEV (reference sequence). The CDR3 region is CASSFLLSSYNEQFF. For the CDR3, the DNA is TGTGCCAGCAGTTTTCTTCTTAGCTCCTACAATGAGCAGTTCTTC.

The chain couples TRBV25-1 to TRBJ1-2, with TRBD1 matching over 8 bases. The CDR3 runs 17 residues. Germline-derived CDR1 and CDR2 are MGHDK and SYGVNS. Unmatched junction bases numbered 12, after V lost 3 bases and J lost 3 bases. In DNA, the CDR3 is TGTGCCAGCAGTGATGGTCCCCAGGGGGCTCTTTACTATGGCTACACCTTC. It encodes CASSDGPQGALYYGYTF.

J is TRBJ1-5 and V is TRBV2, with a tentative D call TRBD1 (6 bases). The germline gives CDR1 SNHLY, CDR2 FYNNEI. Trimming pared 11 bases from V and 0 bases from J, leaving 14 bases between. The CDR3 sequence is 14 residues long. The CDR3 region is CASGGGVSNQPQHF. The CDR3 nucleotides are TGTGCCTCGGGGGGCGGGGTTAGCAATCAGCCCCAGCATTTT.

V usage is TRBV5-1 and J usage is TRBJ2-5, with TRBD2 matching over 10 bases. The J segment lost 3 bases and the V segment lost 3 bases, leaving 2 bases of the junction unmatched. Germline CDR1 reads SGHRS; CDR2 reads YFSETQ. This CDR3 is built from 14 residues. The CDR3 DNA follows: TGCGCCAGCAGCTCCGGACTAGCGGAAGAGACCCAGTACTTC. Translation: CASSSGLAEETQYF.

This chain connects TRBV5-4 to TRBJ2-7, with 16 nucleotides matching TRBD2. J gave up 2 bases and V 3 bases, and 5 bases lay outside the gene matches. From germline, CDR1 is SGHNT and CDR2 YYREEE (reference sequence). The CDR3 sequence is 17 residues long. The CDR3 sequence: CASSSGTSGGDPYEQYF. CDR3 DNA sequence: TGTGCCAGCAGCTCCGGGACTAGCGGGGGGGATCCCTACGAGCAGTACTTC.

CDR3 DNA sequence: TGTGCCAGCAGTCCGGGGGGACAGGGGAGTGAAAAACTGTTTTTT. Translation gives CASSPGGQGSEKLFF. The rearrangement links TRBV2 to TRBJ1-4; 10 nucleotides line up with TRBD1. The V and J ends lost 5 bases and 7 bases, in that order; junction bases with no gene match: 7. The CDR3 totals 15 residues. The germline CDR1 and CDR2 sequences are SNHLY and FYNNEI.

The chain is built from TRBV5-1 and TRBJ1-5; D uncertain. The CDR3 extends over 14 amino acids. With 4 bases removed from V and 0 bases from J, the gap between germline ends came to 8 bases. Germline V gives CDR1 SGHRS, CDR2 YFSETQ. The CDR3: CASSPGYSNQPQHF. The CDR3 region has the DNA TGCGCCAGCAGCCCAGGATATAGCAATCAGCCCCAGCATTTT.

This CDR3 is CASSLLGTVEAFF. The CDR3 region has the DNA TGTGCCAGCAGTTTATTAGGGACAGTTGAAGCTTTCTTT. The chain joins TRBV27 to TRBJ1-1; 7 nucleotides agree with TRBD1. There are 13 residues in the CDR3. J was trimmed by 7 bases and V by 1 base; bases with no gene match: 3. Germline V gives CDR1 MNHEY, CDR2 SMNVEV (reference sequence).

The V and J genes are TRBV18 and TRBJ1-6; no clear D. CDR1 is KGHSH and CDR2 is LQKENI in the germline V gene. V shed 3 bases and J shed 5 bases, with 14 bases lying between them. The CDR3 is made up of 16 amino acids. CDR3 sequence: CASSPLGPGNNSPLHF. CDR3 in DNA: TGTGCCAGCTCACCTCTAGGGCCGGGGAATAATTCACCCCTCCACTTT.

This rearrangement joins TRBV7-9 to TRBJ1-4; D might be TRBD1 (5 bases). Germline V CDR1 and CDR2: SEHNR, FQNEAQ (reference sequence). The CDR3 is made up of 14 amino acids. V lost 5 bases and J 3 bases, leaving 10 bases between the germline ends. Here the CDR3 reads CASSRGTSNEKLFF. As DNA, the CDR3 is TGTGCCAGCAGCCGCGGGACCTCTAATGAAAAACTGTTTTTT.

The chain has TRBV5-5 and TRBJ1-1, with a possible D match to TRBD1 (5 bases). The length of the CDR3 is 11 residues. Trimming removed 2 bases at V and 12 bases at J, with 11 bases between. The germline CDR1 and CDR2 sequences are SGHKS and YYEKEE (reference sequence). The CDR3 DNA sequence: TGTGCCAGCAGCTTCGGGGGGTGGACTTTCTTT. Translated: CASSFGGWTFF.

The V and J genes are TRBV20-1 and TRBJ2-7; 7 positions agree with TRBD2. Losses at the gene ends were 5 bases for V and 7 bases for J; bases not matched to a gene: 5. CDR1 is DFQATT, CDR2 SNEGSKA, per germline (reference sequence). The CDR3 runs to 11 residues. For the CDR3, the DNA is TGCAGTGCTCACCAAGCGGGGGAGCAGTACTTC. This gives the protein CSAHQAGEQYF.

The V call is TRBV4-1, the J call TRBJ2-3; 12 bases fit TRBD2. Germline CDR1 reads MGHRA; CDR2 reads YSYEKL. The CDR3 extends over 15 amino acids. Trimming took 4 bases from V and 4 from J; bases not matched to a gene: 3. CDR3 residues: CASSPSGGASDTQYF. The CDR3 region has the DNA TGCGCCAGCAGCCCTAGCGGGGGGGCTTCAGATACGCAGTATTTT.

The J gene is TRBJ2-1, the V gene TRBV5-1; 13 positions match TRBD2. From germline, CDR1 is SGHRS and CDR2 YFSETQ. After removal of 2 bases from V and 5 bases from J, the junction contained 10 bases not matched to a gene. The length of the CDR3 is 18 residues. The CDR3 nucleotides read TGCGCCAGCAGCTTCCGGACTAGCGGGGGCCCGAATAACAATGAGCAGTTCTTC. It codes for CASSFRTSGGPNNNEQFF.

The chain has TRBV7-9 and TRBJ1-4; TRBD1 agrees at 7 bases. The CDR3 consists of 15 residues. The V gene end was trimmed by 5 bases and the J gene end by 8 bases; junction bases not matched to a gene: 11. Germline V gives CDR1 SEHNR, CDR2 FQNEAQ (reference sequence). The CDR3 region has the DNA TGTGCCAGCAGCCGCGGCACCTCAGGGGGGGAAAAACTGTTTTTT. It codes for CASSRGTSGGEKLFF.

The chain recombines TRBV2 with TRBJ1-2; weak D call: TRBD1 (5 bases). CDR3 length: 16 residues. Trimming left V 11 bases short and J 0 bases short, with 22 bases between. Germline CDR1 SNHLY, CDR2 FYNNEI. The CDR3 is CAPVGAGRGSNYGYTF. The CDR3 DNA is TGTGCCCCGGTAGGGGCTGGGAGGGGATCTAACTATGGCTACACCTTC.

V usage is TRBV4-2 and J usage is TRBJ1-2, with D perhaps TRBD1 (5 bases). Germline lookup yields CDR1 LGHNA and CDR2 YNFKEQ. The CDR3 covers 15 residues. V was clipped by 3 bases and J by 0 bases, with 11 bases between them. The CDR3 coding sequence is TGTGCCAGCAGCCACCGGGACTTAGCTAACTATGGCTACACCTTC. It translates to CASSHRDLANYGYTF.

This clone was seen a handful of times. The chain carries TRBV7-3 and TRBJ2-3; 7 positions match TRBD2. CDR1 and CDR2 from the germline V gene are SGHTA and FQGTGA. The junction had 7 bases not matched to a gene; V was cut back by 1 base and J by 6 bases. The CDR3 extends over 15 amino acids. CDR3 coding DNA: TGTGCCAGCAGCTTAAGCGGGAGCGCATACGATACGCAGTATTTT. This codes for CASSLSGSAYDTQYF.